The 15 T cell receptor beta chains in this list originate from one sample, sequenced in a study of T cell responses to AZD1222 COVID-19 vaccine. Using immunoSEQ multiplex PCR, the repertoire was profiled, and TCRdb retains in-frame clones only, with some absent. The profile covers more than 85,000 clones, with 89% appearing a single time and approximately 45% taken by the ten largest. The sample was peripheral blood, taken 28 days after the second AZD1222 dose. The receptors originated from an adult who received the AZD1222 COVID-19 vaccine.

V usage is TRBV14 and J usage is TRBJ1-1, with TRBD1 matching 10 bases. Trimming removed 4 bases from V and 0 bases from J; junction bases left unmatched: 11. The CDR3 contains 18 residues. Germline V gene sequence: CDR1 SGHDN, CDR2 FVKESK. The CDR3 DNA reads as TGTGCCAGCAGCCGGTCGGACAGGGGGTTCGGTATGAACACTGAAGCTTTCTTT. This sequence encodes CASSRSDRGFGMNTEAFF. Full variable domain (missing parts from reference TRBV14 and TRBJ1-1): EAGVTQFPSHSVIEKGQTVTLRCDPISGHDNLYWYRRVMGKEIKFLLHFVKESKQDESGMPNNRFLAERTGGTYSTLKVQPAELEDSGVYFCASSRSDRGFGMNTEAFFGQGTRLTVV.

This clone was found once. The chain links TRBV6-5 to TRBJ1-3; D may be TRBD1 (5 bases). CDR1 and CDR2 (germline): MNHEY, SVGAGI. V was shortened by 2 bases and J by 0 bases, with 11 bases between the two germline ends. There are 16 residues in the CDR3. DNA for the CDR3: TGTGCCAGCAGTTACGAAGGGGCTAGCTCTGGAAACACCATATATTTT. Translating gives CASSYEGASSGNTIYF.

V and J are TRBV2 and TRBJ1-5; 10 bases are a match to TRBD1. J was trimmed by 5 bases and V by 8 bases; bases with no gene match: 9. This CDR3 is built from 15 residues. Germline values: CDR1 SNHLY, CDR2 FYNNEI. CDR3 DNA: TGTGCCAGCGTGGGACAGGGGCTTACTTATCAGCCCCAGCATTTT. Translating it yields CASVGQGLTYQPQHF.

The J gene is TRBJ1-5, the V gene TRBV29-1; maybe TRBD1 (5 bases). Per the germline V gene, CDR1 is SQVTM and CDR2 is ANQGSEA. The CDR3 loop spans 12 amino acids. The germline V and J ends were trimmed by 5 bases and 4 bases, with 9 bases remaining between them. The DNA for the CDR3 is TGCAGCGTTCGGGACGGTAATCAGCCCCAGCATTTT. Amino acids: CSVRDGNQPQHF.

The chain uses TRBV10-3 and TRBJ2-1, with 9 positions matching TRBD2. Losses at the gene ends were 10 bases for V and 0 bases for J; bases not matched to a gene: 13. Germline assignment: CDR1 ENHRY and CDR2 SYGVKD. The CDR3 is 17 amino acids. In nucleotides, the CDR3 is TGTGCCACCCTCGATCCTAGCGGGAAGGTCTCCTACAATGAGCAGTTCTTC. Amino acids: CATLDPSGKVSYNEQFF.

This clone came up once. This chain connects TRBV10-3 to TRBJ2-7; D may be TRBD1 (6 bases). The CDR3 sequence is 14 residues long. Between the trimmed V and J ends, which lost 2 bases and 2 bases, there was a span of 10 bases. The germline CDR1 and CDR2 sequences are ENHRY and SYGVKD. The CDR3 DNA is TGTGCCATCAGTGAGATGACAGGACCCTACGAGCAGTACTTC. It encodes CAISEMTGPYEQYF.

CDR3 sequence: CASSLAGTRGTDTQYF. CDR3 sequence (DNA): TGTGCCAGCAGCCTCGCCGGGACTAGGGGCACAGATACGCAGTATTTT. V and J are TRBV11-2 and TRBJ2-3; the match to TRBD2 covers 8 bases. The germline gives CDR1 SGHAT, CDR2 FQNNGV. The CDR3 has 16 amino acids. The ends lost 5 bases at V and 1 base at J; junction bases unmatched: 8.

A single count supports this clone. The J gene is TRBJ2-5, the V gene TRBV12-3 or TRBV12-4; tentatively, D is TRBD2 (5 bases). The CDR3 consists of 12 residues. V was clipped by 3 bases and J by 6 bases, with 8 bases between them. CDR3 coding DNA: TGTGCCAGCAGTTTCCCGGGGAAGACCCAGTACTTC. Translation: CASSFPGKTQYF.

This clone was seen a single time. CDR3 residues: CASSSSGRMETQYF. The CDR3 region has the DNA TGTGCCAGCAGCTCGAGCGGGAGGATGGAGACCCAGTACTTC. The chain is built from TRBV7-3 and TRBJ2-5; 9 bases align to TRBD2. CDR3 length: 14 amino acids. With 4 bases clipped from V and 5 bases from J, the junction kept 5 bases outside the gene matches. Per germline, CDR1 SGHTA and CDR2 FQGTGA.

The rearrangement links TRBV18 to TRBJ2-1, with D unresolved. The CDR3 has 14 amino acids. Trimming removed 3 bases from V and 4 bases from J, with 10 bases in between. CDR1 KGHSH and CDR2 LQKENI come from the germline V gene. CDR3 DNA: TGTGCCAGCTCACCTCAGGATGGATACAATGAGCAGTTCTTC. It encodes CASSPQDGYNEQFF.

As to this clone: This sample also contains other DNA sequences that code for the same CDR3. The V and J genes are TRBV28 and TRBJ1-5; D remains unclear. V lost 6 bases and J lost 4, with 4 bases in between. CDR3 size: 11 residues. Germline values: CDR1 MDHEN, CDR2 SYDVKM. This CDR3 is CASRGNQPQHF. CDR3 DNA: TGTGCCAGCAGGGGGAATCAGCCCCAGCATTTT.

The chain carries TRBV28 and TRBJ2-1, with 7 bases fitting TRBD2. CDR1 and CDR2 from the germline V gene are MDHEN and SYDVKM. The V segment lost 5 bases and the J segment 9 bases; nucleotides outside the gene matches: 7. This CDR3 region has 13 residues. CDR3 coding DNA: TGTGCCAGCAGTCCCGTGGGGGGGTTTGAGCAGTTCTTC. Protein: CASSPVGGFEQFF. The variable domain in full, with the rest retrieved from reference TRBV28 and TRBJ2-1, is DVKVTQSSRYLVKRTGEKVFLECVQDMDHENMFWYRQDPGLGLRLIYFSYDVKMKEKGDIPEGYSVSREKKERFSLILESASTNQTSMYLCASSPVGGFEQFFGPGTRLTVL.

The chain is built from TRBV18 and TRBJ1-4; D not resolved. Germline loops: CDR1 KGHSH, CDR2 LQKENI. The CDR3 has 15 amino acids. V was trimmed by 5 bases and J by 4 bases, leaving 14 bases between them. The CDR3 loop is CASSVTRGDNEKLFF. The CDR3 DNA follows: TGTGCCAGCTCAGTCACTCGGGGAGATAATGAAAAACTGTTTTTT.

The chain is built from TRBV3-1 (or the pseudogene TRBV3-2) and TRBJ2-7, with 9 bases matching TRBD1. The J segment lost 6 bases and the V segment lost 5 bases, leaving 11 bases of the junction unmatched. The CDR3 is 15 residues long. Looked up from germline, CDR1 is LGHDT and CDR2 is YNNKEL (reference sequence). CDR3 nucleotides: TGTGCCAGCAGCGATTTCACGGGACAGGGATCCGAGCAGTACTTC. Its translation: CASSDFTGQGSEQYF.

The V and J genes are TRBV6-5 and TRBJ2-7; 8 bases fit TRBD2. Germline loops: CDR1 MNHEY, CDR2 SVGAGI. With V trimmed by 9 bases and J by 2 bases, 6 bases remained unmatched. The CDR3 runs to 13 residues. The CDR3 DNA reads TGTGCCAGTGGTTTGGGACTAGCCTACGAGCAGTACTTC. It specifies CASGLGLAYEQYF.